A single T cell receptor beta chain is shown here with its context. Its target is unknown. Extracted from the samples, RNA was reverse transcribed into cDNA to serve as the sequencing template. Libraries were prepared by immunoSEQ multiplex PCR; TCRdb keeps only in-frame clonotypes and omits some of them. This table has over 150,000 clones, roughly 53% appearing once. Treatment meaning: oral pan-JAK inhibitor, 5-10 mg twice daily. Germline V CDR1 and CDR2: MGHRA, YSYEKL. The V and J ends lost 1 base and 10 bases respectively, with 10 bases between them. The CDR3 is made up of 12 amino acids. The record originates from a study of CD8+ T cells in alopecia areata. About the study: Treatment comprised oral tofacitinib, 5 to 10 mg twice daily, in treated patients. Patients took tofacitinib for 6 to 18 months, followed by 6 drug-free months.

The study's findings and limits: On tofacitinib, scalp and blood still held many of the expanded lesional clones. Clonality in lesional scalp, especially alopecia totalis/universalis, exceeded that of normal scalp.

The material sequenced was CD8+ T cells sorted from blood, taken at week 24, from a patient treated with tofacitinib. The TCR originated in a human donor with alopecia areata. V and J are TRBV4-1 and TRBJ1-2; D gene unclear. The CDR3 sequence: CASSQVLGVYTF. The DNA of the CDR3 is TGCGCCAGCAGCCAAGTTCTCGGGGTCTACACCTTC.